Below are 17 T cell receptor beta chains sequenced from a single sample in a study of blood T cell repertoires in COVID-19. Produced via immunoSEQ multiplex PCR; TCRdb's table is partial and in-frame only. Of more than 90,000 clones listed, around 80% are singletons. What was sequenced was peripheral blood. All receptors come from an elderly man with acute or convalescent COVID-19.

The chain links TRBV25-1 to TRBJ2-2; D perhaps matches TRBD2 (6 bases). Trimming removed 5 bases at V and 0 bases at J, with 13 bases between. CDR3 length: 16 residues. Germline CDR1 MGHDK, CDR2 SYGVNS. The CDR3 here is CASSRPGVANTGELFF. In DNA, the CDR3 is TGTGCCAGCAGTCGACCGGGGGTCGCGAACACCGGGGAGCTGTTTTTT.

The J gene is TRBJ2-1, the V gene TRBV10-3, with 10 bases aligning to TRBD2. The V gene end was trimmed by 0 bases and the J gene end by 7 bases; junction bases not matched to a gene: 12. The CDR3 runs to 18 residues. In germline, CDR1 is ENHRY, CDR2 SYGVKD. The CDR3 spells CAISESIGQAGGLNEQFF. For the CDR3, the DNA is TGTGCCATCAGTGAGTCGATTGGGCAAGCGGGAGGGTTGAATGAGCAGTTCTTC.

J is TRBJ2-5 and V is TRBV14, with 7 bases aligning to TRBD2. CDR1 SGHDN and CDR2 FVKESK come from the germline V gene. The CDR3 is 16 amino acids. With 5 bases clipped from V and 2 bases from J, the junction kept 11 bases outside the gene matches. The CDR3 here is CASSVWASGIQETQYF. The CDR3 DNA sequence: TGTGCCAGCAGCGTCTGGGCTAGCGGCATACAAGAGACCCAGTACTTC.

The rearrangement joins TRBV29-1 to TRBJ2-1; 8 bases line up with TRBD2. This CDR3 is built from 17 residues. Germline V gene lookup returns CDR1 SQVTM and CDR2 ANQGSEA. The V gene end was trimmed by 5 bases and the J gene end by 0 bases; junction bases not matched to a gene: 12. This CDR3 is CSVTGGGRQSSYNEQFF. In DNA, the CDR3 is TGCAGCGTTACGGGCGGGGGGCGACAATCCTCCTACAATGAGCAGTTCTTC.

This chain links TRBV3-1 (or the pseudogene TRBV3-2) with TRBJ2-7; TRBD2 aligns across 10 bases. V gave up 0 bases and J gave up 3 bases; unmatched junction bases: 11. CDR1 is LGHDT and CDR2 is YNNKEL in the germline V gene (reference sequence). This CDR3 has 18 amino acids. The CDR3 region has the DNA TGTGCCAGCAGCCAAGATCAAGCGGGAGGGCCTCCTCTCTACGAGCAGTACTTC. Translating it yields CASSQDQAGGPPLYEQYF.

The V call is TRBV7-9, the J call TRBJ2-1; 8 bases agree with TRBD1. Germline V gene lookup returns CDR1 SEHNR and CDR2 FQNEAQ (reference sequence). The CDR3 loop spans 16 amino acids. With 5 bases clipped from V and 5 bases from J, the junction kept 11 bases outside the gene matches. The DNA of the CDR3 is TGTGCCAGCAGCGACCGGACAGGGAGTATCCACAATGAGCAGTTCTTC. Protein: CASSDRTGSIHNEQFF. Filled out from reference TRBV7-9 and TRBJ2-1, the complete variable domain reads DTGVSQNPRHKITKRGQNVTFRCDPISEHNRLYWYRQTLGQGPEFLTYFQNEAQLEKSRLLSDRFSAERPKGSFSTLEIQRTEQGDSAMYLCASSDRTGSIHNEQFFGPGTRLTVL.

The chain combines TRBV24-1 with TRBJ2-5; 7 nucleotides align to TRBD1. The germline V gene has CDR1 KGHDR and CDR2 SFDVKD. There are 13 residues in the CDR3. Unmatched junction bases numbered 4, after V lost 7 bases and J lost 3 bases. The CDR3 reads CATSRDSKETQYF. As DNA, the CDR3 is TGTGCCACCAGCCGGGACAGTAAAGAGACCCAGTACTTC.

The chain combines TRBV19 with TRBJ2-5; TRBD1 agrees at 10 bases. The CDR3 totals 16 residues. The V and J ends lost 4 bases and 0 bases, in that order; junction bases with no gene match: 5. Germline V gene data show CDR1 as LNHDA and CDR2 as SQIVND (reference sequence). Here the CDR3 DNA reads TGTGCCAGTAGTAGGGGCGGGACAGGGGACCAAGAGACCCAGTACTTC. Protein product: CASSRGGTGDQETQYF.

This clone was observed a handful of times. The chain is built from TRBV7-2 and TRBJ1-1; TRBD1 agrees at 7 bases. The germline V gene encodes CDR1 SGHTA and CDR2 FQGNSA. The CDR3 has 14 residues. Trimming took 2 bases from V and 5 from J; bases not matched to a gene: 5. In DNA, the CDR3 is TGTGCCAGCAGCTTACAGACAGGGCAGACTGAAGCTTTCTTT. The encoded protein is CASSLQTGQTEAFF.

The chain is built from TRBV18 and TRBJ2-4, with 10 bases fitting TRBD1. There are 17 residues in the CDR3. V was clipped by 1 base and J by 8 bases; unmatched bases: 11. Germline V gene data show CDR1 as KGHSH and CDR2 as LQKENI. The CDR3 is CASSPLTPRGQGDIQYF. CDR3 DNA: TGTGCCAGCTCACCACTAACCCCCCGAGGACAGGGGGACATTCAGTACTTC. Using reference TRBV18 and TRBJ2-4 for the parts outside the CDR3, the full variable domain is NAGVMQNPRHLVRRRGQEARLRCSPMKGHSHVYWYRQLPEEGLKFMVYLQKENIIDESGMPKERFSAEFPKEGPSILRIQQVVRGDSAAYFCASSPLTPRGQGDIQYFGAGTRLSVL.

The rearrangement links TRBV21-1 to TRBJ2-5; TRBD2 is the table's D call and was not checked against the DNA. TRBV21-1 represents a pseudogene. This CDR3 is 15 amino acids long. The DNA of the CDR3 is TGTGCCAGCAGCGACCGGACTAGCGGGAGGGAGACCCAGTACTTC. Its translation: CASSDRTSGRETQYF.

The chain carries TRBV7-2 and TRBJ1-2; 8 bases match TRBD1. V gave up 3 bases and J gave up 0 bases; unmatched junction bases: 0. Per germline, CDR1 SGHTA and CDR2 FQGNSA. This CDR3 region has 14 residues. The CDR3 protein is CASSLDRANYGYTF. CDR3 in DNA: TGTGCCAGCAGCTTGGACAGGGCTAACTATGGCTACACCTTC.

V gene TRBV5-4 combines with J gene TRBJ1-4, with 12 bases fitting TRBD1. The germline V gene has CDR1 SGHNT and CDR2 YYREEE (reference sequence). Trimming removed 1 base from V and 3 bases from J; junction bases left unmatched: 4. This CDR3 comprises 17 residues. In DNA form, the CDR3 reads TGTGCCAGCAGCTTGAGGGACAGGGGGCAGGCTAATGAAAAACTGTTTTTT. Translated, it gives CASSLRDRGQANEKLFF.

V and J are TRBV7-9 and TRBJ2-7; weak D call: TRBD2 (6 bases). Germline lookup yields CDR1 SEHNR and CDR2 FQNEAQ (reference sequence). The CDR3 totals 15 residues. The germline V and J ends were trimmed by 1 base and 6 bases, with 16 bases remaining between them. CDR3 region: CASSLVGGAAGEQYF. The DNA for the CDR3 is TGTGCCAGCAGCTTAGTGGGCGGGGCGGCGGGCGAGCAGTACTTC.

The chain is built from TRBV5-1 and TRBJ2-7, with 7 positions matching TRBD1. V was pared by 2 bases and J by 1 base, with 3 bases of the junction left unmatched. The CDR3 sequence is 14 residues long. CDR1 SGHRS and CDR2 YFSETQ come from the germline V gene. The DNA of the CDR3 is TGCGCCAGCAGCTTCCGGACAGGTTCCTACGAGCAGTACTTC. Protein: CASSFRTGSYEQYF.

The chain links TRBV6-1 to TRBJ2-5; D is perhaps TRBD1 (5 bases). Germline-derived CDR1 and CDR2 are MNHNS and SASEGT. There are 14 residues in the CDR3. Deletions cut 2 bases from V and 5 bases from J, with 12 bases between. In DNA form, the CDR3 reads TGTGCCAGCAGTGAAACCCCAGGGCGGGAGACCCAGTACTTC. It codes for CASSETPGRETQYF.

CDR3 bases: TGTGCCAGCAGTTACGAGGGAAATTCACCCCTCCACTTT. Its translation: CASSYEGNSPLHF. The chain is built from TRBV6-2 or TRBV6-3 and TRBJ1-6, with D unclear. CDR1 is MNHEY, CDR2 SVGEGT, per germline. The CDR3 extends over 13 amino acids. With 2 bases removed from V and 7 bases from J, the gap between germline ends came to 6 bases.